This T cell receptor beta chain was recorded in a study of blood T cell repertoires in COVID-19. Per the original methods: Estimated nucleated cell counts came from reference gene primer amplification. Measured with immunoSEQ multiplex PCR; TCRdb has only the in-frame clones, and not every one. The V and J calls and clone size were taken over from that table, and D and trimming were inferred from the DNA. The sample holds 250,000 to 300,000 clones, 81% seen once. The source material was peripheral blood. The clonotype originates from a woman aged 60-75 years with active or convalescent COVID-19.

The DNA for the CDR3 is TGTGCCAGCAGCGTATCCAGTCGACAGGGAGCCTACGAGCAGTACTTC. It codes for CASSVSSRQGAYEQYF. J is TRBJ2-7 and V is TRBV9, with TRBD1 matching over 7 bases. V was clipped by 1 base and J by 2 bases; unmatched bases: 9. The CDR3 totals 16 residues. Germline V lookup: CDR1 SGDLS, CDR2 YYNGEE.